This T cell receptor beta chain was captured by sequencing in a study of blood T cells in healthy people across ages. About this clonotype itself: The antigen is unknown. The junction departs from the called germline gene at one end, perhaps through a read error.

Then a second PCR, running about 7 to 11 cycles, was carried out with a sample-barcoded 5' primer and a J-beta primer mix. From the 5' RACE reads, TCRdb called clonotypes with MiXCR, one entry per CDR3 protein. The sample includes fewer than 900,000 distinct CDR3 sequences, 40% to 45% seen only once; the top ten take less than 25%. Germline loops: CDR1 ENHRY, CDR2 SYGVKD. This CDR3 region has 14 residues. Study outcomes and limitations: Older individuals had lower TCR beta diversity per million T cells (the decline was roughly linear). Aged donors had fewer naive CD4+ cells and lower diversity than long-lived donors.

Each individual donor underwent a draw of ten milliliters of peripheral blood. Isolated PBMCs totaled at least 6 million in each sample. The sequenced sample consisted of blood. The gene calls are TRBV10-3 and TRBJ2-7; D is possibly TRBD1 (5 bases). The receptor's source is a woman aged 55-69 years in good health. In DNA, the CDR3 is TGTGCCATCGGTGAAGTCCCGACAGAATACGAGCAGTACTTC. It translates to CAIGEVPTEYEQYF.